Listed below are T cell receptor beta chains from one sample, sequenced in a study of chemoradiotherapy in HPV16-positive cancers. The repertoire was sequenced with immunoSEQ multiplex PCR; TCRdb's copy has only in-frame clones and lacks some. The sample has more than 25,000 clones; 93% are singletons. The material sequenced was blood, taken from a patient who underwent chemoradiotherapy. These receptors were obtained from a human donor with HPV-associated anogenital cancer. Both conserved end residues are trimmed from each CDR3.

v_call | cdr3_aa
TRBV7-9 | ASSSPPGQLNYGYT
TRBV7-2 | ASSLLYRGGYGYT
TRBV28 | AVSITGSSYEQY
TRBV5-4 | ASSIPGGVVEQF
TRBV5-1 | ASSSTDRFQGGYT
TRBV6-5 | ASSYSSSGGNEQF
TRBV7-3 | ASSRDSDGNTIY
TRBV7-6 | ASSLRGQPQH
TRBV9 | ASGTGTGEAQY
TRBV18 | ASSPWTTNEKLF
TRBV5-1 | ASRPGGTGETQY
TRBV20-1 | SAGLAVKQF
TRBV4-3 | ASSQDPGRNTIY
TRBV27 | ASSLFGTGSEKLF
TRBV19 | ASSITGFPTEAF
TRBV18 | ASSSLQGTIYEQY
TRBV2 | ASTRTVYSNQPQH
TRBV19 | ASSGRGMNTEAF
TRBV28 | ASRLAGGHTDTQY
TRBV7-9 | ASSPRGGAGANVLT
TRBV7-9 | ASSESTGWFEKLF
TRBV2 | ASRRGLAGDTQY
TRBV5-5 | ASSLGYYEQY
TRBV7-9 | ASSLANRLLPPGNNEQF
TRBV5-1 | ASSLVGGVNEQY
TRBV19 | ASSIPGLAGGPSTGELF
TRBV23-1 | ASSQSNGRKETQY
TRBV11-3 | ASSPAGSRSQY
TRBV6-5 | AARSGPLNEQF
TRBV5-4 | ASSPRRDPMAETQY
TRBV7-9 | ASSLDRLDTQY
TRBV7-9 | ASSSSWGRGEAF
TRBV18 | ASSPRSQGHFNYGYT
TRBV5-6 | ASSRTPGYGYT
TRBV19 | ASSGTSVNEQF
TRBV7-9 | ASSFQPPDSFYEQY
TRBV27 | ASSPLSQIPTYEQY
TRBV9 | ASSVTPGQPQH
TRBV19 | ASSIHSYEAF
TRBV5-5 | ASSWFGAYEQY
TRBV28 | ATVKSGASGNTIY
TRBV28 | ASETGGTEAF